These T cell receptor beta chains were read from a single sample in a study of glioma-infiltrating T cells. TCRdb analysed the multiplex PCR reads with MiXCR anew, one entry per CDR3 protein. The sample includes roughly 350,000 distinct CDR3 sequences, about 40% of them seen just once. Sequencing was done on a sample of glioma tissue, nonneoplastic brain tissue, or PBMCs (not recorded which). The receptors come from a human donor with low-grade glioma or glioblastoma, undergoing nonglioma brain surgery, or in good health (not recorded which). The CDR3 runs from the conserved cysteine through the conserved F or W. The order of the fields is CDR3 protein, D gene, V gene, J gene. A D gene is named only where the DNA matches it firmly.

CDR3 protein: CASSLELFTDAQYF
D gene: NA
V gene: TRBV7-2
J gene: TRBJ2-3

CDR3 protein: CASSRDSGQLSNQPQHF
D gene: TRBD1
V gene: TRBV4-2
J gene: TRBJ1-5

CDR3 protein: CASRSPSSYNEQYF
D gene: NA
V gene: TRBV28
J gene: TRBJ2-7

CDR3 protein: CASSATGLRNKNIQYF
D gene: NA
V gene: TRBV7-2
J gene: TRBJ2-4

CDR3 protein: CASSPGQPVETQYF
D gene: TRBD1
V gene: TRBV7-9
J gene: TRBJ2-5

CDR3 protein: CASSPGQGPNIEAFF
D gene: TRBD1
V gene: TRBV7-9
J gene: TRBJ1-1

CDR3 protein: CASMPALGTGLNEQFF
D gene: TRBD1
V gene: TRBV19
J gene: TRBJ2-1

CDR3 protein: CASSSSFSAGYTF
D gene: NA
V gene: TRBV27
J gene: TRBJ1-2

CDR3 protein: CASSSTGTANEKLFF
D gene: TRBD1
V gene: TRBV27
J gene: TRBJ1-4

CDR3 protein: CASSYLASSYNEQFF
D gene: NA
V gene: TRBV6-1
J gene: TRBJ2-1

CDR3 protein: CASSPRWRNYLNTEAFF
D gene: NA
V gene: TRBV6-1
J gene: TRBJ1-1

CDR3 protein: CASSGTGTGGMADTQYF
D gene: TRBD1
V gene: TRBV25-1
J gene: TRBJ2-3

CDR3 protein: CASSPIGLAGGNEQFF
D gene: TRBD2
V gene: TRBV4-3
J gene: TRBJ2-1

CDR3 protein: CASSSGSSYNEQFF
D gene: TRBD2
V gene: TRBV6-2/TRBV6-3
J gene: TRBJ2-1

CDR3 protein: CASRPVGSRDEQYF
D gene: NA
V gene: TRBV7-9
J gene: TRBJ2-7

CDR3 protein: CAPGHHLYEQYF
D gene: NA
V gene: TRBV6-2/TRBV6-3
J gene: TRBJ2-7

CDR3 protein: CASSLSLYNEQFF
D gene: NA
V gene: TRBV5-1
J gene: TRBJ2-1

CDR3 protein: CASSDTPGSQETQYF
D gene: NA
V gene: TRBV6-4
J gene: TRBJ2-5

CDR3 protein: CSAGDREGSGSGFYNEQFF
D gene: TRBD2
V gene: TRBV20-1
J gene: TRBJ2-1

CDR3 protein: CASSQDLPRINEQFF
D gene: NA
V gene: TRBV4-1
J gene: TRBJ2-1

CDR3 protein: CASSQVQFTAGGSYEQYF
D gene: TRBD2
V gene: TRBV7-2
J gene: TRBJ2-7

CDR3 protein: CASSLIGNQPQHF
D gene: NA
V gene: TRBV12-3/TRBV12-4
J gene: TRBJ1-5

CDR3 protein: CASRGSGGNPNEQFF
D gene: TRBD2
V gene: TRBV2
J gene: TRBJ2-1

CDR3 protein: CATGTSFQETQHF
D gene: TRBD2
V gene: TRBV27
J gene: TRBJ2-5

CDR3 protein: CASSPGGPPEQYF
D gene: NA
V gene: TRBV6-1
J gene: TRBJ2-7

CDR3 protein: CASSYFTELNEQFF
D gene: NA
V gene: TRBV6-2/TRBV6-3
J gene: TRBJ2-1

CDR3 protein: CASSRQASGANVLTF
D gene: NA
V gene: TRBV4-3
J gene: TRBJ2-6

CDR3 protein: CASSQVAGKSSYNEQYF
D gene: TRBD2
V gene: TRBV4-1
J gene: TRBJ2-7

CDR3 protein: CASSQTGTGGDGYTF
D gene: TRBD1
V gene: TRBV6-1
J gene: TRBJ1-2

CDR3 protein: CASSQWYDQLAGAHNEQFF
D gene: TRBD2
V gene: TRBV4-1
J gene: TRBJ2-1

CDR3 protein: CASGLAGGTGELFF
D gene: TRBD2
V gene: TRBV7-6
J gene: TRBJ2-2

CDR3 protein: CASSHILAGGPGETQYF
D gene: TRBD2
V gene: TRBV7-9
J gene: TRBJ2-5

CDR3 protein: CASTLLRLAGAVYNEQFF
D gene: TRBD2
V gene: TRBV6-6
J gene: TRBJ2-1

CDR3 protein: CASSSLRIRDDRAGGKETQYF
D gene: TRBD2
V gene: TRBV28
J gene: TRBJ2-5

CDR3 protein: CASNDGDEQYF
D gene: NA
V gene: TRBV10-3
J gene: TRBJ2-7

CDR3 protein: CASSYDRGGTEAFF
D gene: TRBD1
V gene: TRBV6-2/TRBV6-3
J gene: TRBJ1-1

CDR3 protein: CASSQEWARDLNQPQHF
D gene: NA
V gene: TRBV4-2
J gene: TRBJ1-5

CDR3 protein: CASSHARVEETEYF
D gene: NA
V gene: TRBV3-1
J gene: TRBJ2-5

CDR3 protein: CASSLGVAGATGELFF
D gene: TRBD2
V gene: TRBV7-7
J gene: TRBJ2-2

CDR3 protein: CASSLVGTSSYEQYF
D gene: NA
V gene: TRBV7-2
J gene: TRBJ2-7

CDR3 protein: CASSRQGASPLHF
D gene: TRBD1
V gene: TRBV2
J gene: TRBJ1-6

CDR3 protein: CATTQDGSYEQYF
D gene: NA
V gene: TRBV24-1
J gene: TRBJ2-7

CDR3 protein: CASSLGTQVDYGYTF
D gene: NA
V gene: TRBV28
J gene: TRBJ1-2

CDR3 protein: CASSYWLTGANVLTF
D gene: NA
V gene: TRBV6-5
J gene: TRBJ2-6

CDR3 protein: CASSFDRGGTEAFF
D gene: NA
V gene: TRBV11-1
J gene: TRBJ1-1